This T cell receptor beta chain was captured in a study of shared clonotypes between healthy human individuals. Study-level background: The donors, two women and a few men, were aged 18 to 49. Study-wide points: Clonotype sharing among donors, it was expected, would be affected by sequencing depth.

Ten or more counts support this clone. The antigen is not known. The authors distributed each subset's genomic DNA evenly over several immunoSEQ plates. Unsorted PBMC DNA went through sequencing on ten immunoSEQ deep assay plates. Libraries were prepared by immunoSEQ multiplex PCR; TCRdb keeps only in-frame clonotypes and omits some of them. The top ten clones hold roughly 13% of a sample with 470,000 or so clones, about 84% of them seen once. V was clipped by 8 bases and J by 5 bases, with 9 bases between them. The V gene's germline CDR1 is MNHNY and CDR2 SVGAGI (reference sequence). The CDR3 extends over 12 amino acids.

Sequencing used PBMCs. V and J are TRBV6-6 and TRBJ1-4, with D unresolved. This TCR derives from a woman in her 40s in good health. Some clones in this sample may be carry-over from other donors' samples. CDR3 amino acids: CASSQQNEKLFF. CDR3 DNA: TGTGCCAGCTCGCAGCAAAATGAAAAACTGTTTTTT.